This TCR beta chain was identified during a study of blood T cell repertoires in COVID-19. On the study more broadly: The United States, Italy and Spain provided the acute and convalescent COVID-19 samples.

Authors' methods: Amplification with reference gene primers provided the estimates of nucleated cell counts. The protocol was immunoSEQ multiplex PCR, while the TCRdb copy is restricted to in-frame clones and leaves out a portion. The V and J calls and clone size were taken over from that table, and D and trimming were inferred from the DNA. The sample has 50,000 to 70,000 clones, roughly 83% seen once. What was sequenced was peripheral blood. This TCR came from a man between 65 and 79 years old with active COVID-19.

CDR3 region: CALPPGHPNYGYTF. Here the CDR3 DNA reads TGTGCCTTGCCTCCGGGACACCCTAACTATGGCTACACCTTC. The chain has TRBV6-5 and TRBJ1-2; weak D call: TRBD1 (6 bases). CDR3 length: 14 residues. The V end was cut by 11 bases, the J end by 0 bases, with 16 bases between. The germline CDR1 and CDR2 sequences are MNHEY and SVGAGI.